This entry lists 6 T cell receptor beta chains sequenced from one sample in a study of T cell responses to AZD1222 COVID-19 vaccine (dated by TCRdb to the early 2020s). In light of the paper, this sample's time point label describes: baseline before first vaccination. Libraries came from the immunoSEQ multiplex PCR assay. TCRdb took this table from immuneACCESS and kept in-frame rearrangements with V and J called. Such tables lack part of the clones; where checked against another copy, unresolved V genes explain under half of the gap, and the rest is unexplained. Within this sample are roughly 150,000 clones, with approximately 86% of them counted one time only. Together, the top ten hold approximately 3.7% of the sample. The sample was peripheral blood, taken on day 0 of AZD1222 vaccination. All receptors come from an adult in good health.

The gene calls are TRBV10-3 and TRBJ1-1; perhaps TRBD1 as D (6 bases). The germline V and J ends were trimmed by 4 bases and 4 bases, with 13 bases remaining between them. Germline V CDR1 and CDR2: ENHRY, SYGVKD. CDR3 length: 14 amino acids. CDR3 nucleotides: TGTGCCATCAGTGGGGGGGCCGCAAGCACTGAAGCTTTCTTT. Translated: CAISGGAASTEAFF.

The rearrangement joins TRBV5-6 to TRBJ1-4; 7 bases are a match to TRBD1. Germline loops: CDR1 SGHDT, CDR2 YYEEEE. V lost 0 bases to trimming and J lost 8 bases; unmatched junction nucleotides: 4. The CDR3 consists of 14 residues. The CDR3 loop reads CASSLVQGREKLFF. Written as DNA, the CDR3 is TGTGCCAGCAGCTTGGTACAGGGGCGGGAAAAACTGTTTTTT.

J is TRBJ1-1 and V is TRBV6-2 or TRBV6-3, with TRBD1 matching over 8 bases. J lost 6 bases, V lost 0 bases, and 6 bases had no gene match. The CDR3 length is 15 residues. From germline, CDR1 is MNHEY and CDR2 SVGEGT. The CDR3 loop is CASSYSNRGRAEAFF. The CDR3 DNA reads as TGTGCCAGCAGTTACTCGAACAGGGGGAGGGCTGAAGCTTTCTTT.

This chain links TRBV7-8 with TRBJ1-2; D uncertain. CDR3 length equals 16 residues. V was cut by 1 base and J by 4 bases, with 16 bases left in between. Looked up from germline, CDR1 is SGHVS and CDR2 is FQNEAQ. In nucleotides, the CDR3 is TGTGCCAGCAGCTTAGTGTCAGCAAGTTTGGGCTATGGCTACACCTTC. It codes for CASSLVSASLGYGYTF.

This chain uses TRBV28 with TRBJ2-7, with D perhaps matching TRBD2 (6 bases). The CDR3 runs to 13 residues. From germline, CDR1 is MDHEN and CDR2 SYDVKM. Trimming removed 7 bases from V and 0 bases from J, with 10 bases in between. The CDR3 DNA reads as TGTGCCAGCACTGGGGGGAGCTCCTACGAGCAGTACTTC. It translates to CASTGGSSYEQYF.

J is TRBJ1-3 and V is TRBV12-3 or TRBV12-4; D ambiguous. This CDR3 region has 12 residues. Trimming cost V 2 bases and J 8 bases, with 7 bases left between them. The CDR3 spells CASSLRFDTIYF. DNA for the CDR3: TGTGCCAGCAGTTTAAGGTTCGACACCATATATTTT.